This T cell receptor (beta chain) was captured by sequencing in a study of somatic mutations in cytotoxic T cells in rheumatoid arthritis. Study context: Collection of patient blood (over 29 ml EDTA) took place right after diagnosis, before any treatment.

Per the original data handling: Patient-derived CD8+ clones with a size above 1% showed rare matches to published virus-specific TCRB sequences. Measured with immunoSEQ multiplex PCR; TCRdb has only the in-frame clones, and not every one. V, J and clone size are those of that table, while D and trimming were read from the DNA. The table has 20,000 or so clones, 75% to 90% seen once. Trimming left V 1 base short and J 5 bases short, with 9 bases between. Per the germline V gene, CDR1 is MNHEY and CDR2 is SMNVEV (reference sequence). The CDR3 sequence is 14 residues long. The sequenced sample consisted of CD8+ T cells sorted from blood. The chain employs TRBV27 and TRBJ1-5; the D gene is possibly TRBD1 (6 bases). The source is an adult with rheumatoid arthritis. CDR3 sequence (DNA): TGTGCCAGCAGTTTATTAGGGGGAGATCAGCCCCAGCATTTT. Translating gives CASSLLGGDQPQHF.